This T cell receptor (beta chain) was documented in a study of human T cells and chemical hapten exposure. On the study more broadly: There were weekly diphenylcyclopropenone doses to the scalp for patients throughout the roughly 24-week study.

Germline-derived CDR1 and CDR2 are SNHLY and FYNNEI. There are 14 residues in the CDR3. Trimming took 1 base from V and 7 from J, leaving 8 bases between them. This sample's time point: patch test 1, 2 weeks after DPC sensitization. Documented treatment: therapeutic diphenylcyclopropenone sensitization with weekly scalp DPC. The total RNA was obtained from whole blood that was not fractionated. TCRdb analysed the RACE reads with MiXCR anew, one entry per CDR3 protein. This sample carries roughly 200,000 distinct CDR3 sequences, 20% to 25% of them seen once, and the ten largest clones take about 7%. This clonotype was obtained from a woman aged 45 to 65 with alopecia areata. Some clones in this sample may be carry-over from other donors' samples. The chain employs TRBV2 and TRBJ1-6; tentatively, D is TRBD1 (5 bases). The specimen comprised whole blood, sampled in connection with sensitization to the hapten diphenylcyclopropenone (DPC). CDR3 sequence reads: CASSEGRANSPLHF. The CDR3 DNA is TGTGCCAGCAGTGAAGGCAGGGCAAATTCACCCCTCCACTTT. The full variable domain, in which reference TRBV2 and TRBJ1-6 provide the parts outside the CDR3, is EPEVTQTPSHQVTQMGQEVILRCVPISNHLYFYWYRQILGQKVEFLVSFYNNEISEKSEIFDDQFSVERPDGSNFTLKIRSTKLEDSAMYFCASSEGRANSPLHFGNGTRLTVT.